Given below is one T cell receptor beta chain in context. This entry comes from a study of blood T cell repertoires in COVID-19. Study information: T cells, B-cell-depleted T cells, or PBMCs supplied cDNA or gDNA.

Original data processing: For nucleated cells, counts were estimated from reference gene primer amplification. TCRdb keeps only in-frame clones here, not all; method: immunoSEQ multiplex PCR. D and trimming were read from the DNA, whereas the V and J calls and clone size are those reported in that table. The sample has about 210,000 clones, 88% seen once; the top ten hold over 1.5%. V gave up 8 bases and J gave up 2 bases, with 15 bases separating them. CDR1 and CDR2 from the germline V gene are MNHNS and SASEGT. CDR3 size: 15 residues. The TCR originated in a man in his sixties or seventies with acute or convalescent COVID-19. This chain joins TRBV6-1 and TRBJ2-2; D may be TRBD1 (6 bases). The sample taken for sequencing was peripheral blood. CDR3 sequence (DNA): TGTGCCAGCGGGGTAGGGACAACCAACACCGGGGAGCTGTTTTTT. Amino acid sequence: CASGVGTTNTGELFF.